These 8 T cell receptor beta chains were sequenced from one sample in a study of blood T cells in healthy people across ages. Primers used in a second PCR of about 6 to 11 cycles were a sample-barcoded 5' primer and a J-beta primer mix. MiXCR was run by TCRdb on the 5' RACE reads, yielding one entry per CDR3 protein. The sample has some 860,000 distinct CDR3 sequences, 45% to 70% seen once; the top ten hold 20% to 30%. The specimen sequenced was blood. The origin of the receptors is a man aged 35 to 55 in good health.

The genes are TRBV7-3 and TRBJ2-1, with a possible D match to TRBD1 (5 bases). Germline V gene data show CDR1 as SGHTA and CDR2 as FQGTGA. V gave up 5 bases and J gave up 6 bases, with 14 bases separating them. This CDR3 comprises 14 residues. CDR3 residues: CASSRAPRGNEQFF. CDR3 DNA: TGTGCCAGCAGCCGCGCCCCTAGGGGCAATGAGCAGTTCTTC.

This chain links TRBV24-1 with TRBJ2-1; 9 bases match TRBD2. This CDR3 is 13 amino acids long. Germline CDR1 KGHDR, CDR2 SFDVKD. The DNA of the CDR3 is TGTGCTGCCAGTGGGACTAGCTATAATGAGCAGTTCTTC. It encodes CAASGTSYNEQFF.

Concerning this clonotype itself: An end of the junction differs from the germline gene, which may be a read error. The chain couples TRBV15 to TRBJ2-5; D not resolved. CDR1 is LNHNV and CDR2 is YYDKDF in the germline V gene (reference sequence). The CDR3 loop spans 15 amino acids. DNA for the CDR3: TGTGCCACCGGCAGAGTGGCGGCGTCTCAAGAGACCCAGTACTTC. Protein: CATGRVAASQETQYF.

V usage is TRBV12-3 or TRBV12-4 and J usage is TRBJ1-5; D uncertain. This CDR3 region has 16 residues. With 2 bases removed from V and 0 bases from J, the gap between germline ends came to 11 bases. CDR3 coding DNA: TGTGCCAGCAGTTTATCCACGGGATATAGCAATCAGCCCCAGCATTTT. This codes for CASSLSTGYSNQPQHF.

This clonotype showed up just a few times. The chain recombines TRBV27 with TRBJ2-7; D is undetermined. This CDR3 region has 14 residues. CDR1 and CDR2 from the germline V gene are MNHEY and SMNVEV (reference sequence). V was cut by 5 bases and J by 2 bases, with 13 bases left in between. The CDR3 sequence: CASSPSPTPYEQYF. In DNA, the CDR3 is TGTGCCAGCAGTCCCTCCCCGACGCCCTACGAGCAGTACTTC.

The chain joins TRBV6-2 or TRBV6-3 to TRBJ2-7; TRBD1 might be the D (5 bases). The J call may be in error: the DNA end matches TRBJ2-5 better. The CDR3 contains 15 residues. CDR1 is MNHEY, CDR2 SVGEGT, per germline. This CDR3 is CASSYVGRRKETQYF. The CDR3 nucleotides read TGTGCCAGCAGTTACGTGGGGCGACGAAAAGAGACCCAGTACTTC.

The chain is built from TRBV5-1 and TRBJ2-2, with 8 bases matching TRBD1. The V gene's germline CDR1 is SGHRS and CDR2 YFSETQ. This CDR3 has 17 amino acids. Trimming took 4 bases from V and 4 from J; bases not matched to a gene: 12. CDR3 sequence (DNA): TGCGCCAGCAGCCGAGGTCAGGGGGCTCGTACCACCGGGGAGCTGTTTTTT. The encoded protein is CASSRGQGARTTGELFF.

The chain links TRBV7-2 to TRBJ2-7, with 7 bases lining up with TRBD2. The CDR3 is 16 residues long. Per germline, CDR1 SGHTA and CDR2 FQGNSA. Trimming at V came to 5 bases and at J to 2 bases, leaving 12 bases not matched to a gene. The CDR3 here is CASSPPGLGKTYEQYF. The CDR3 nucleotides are TGTGCCAGCAGCCCACCCGGACTAGGAAAAACCTACGAGCAGTACTTC.